This is a list of T cell receptor beta chains from one sample in a study of regulatory T cells in long-lasting Graves disease. TCRdb analysed the multiplex PCR reads with MiXCR anew, one entry per CDR3 protein. Here the sample spans fewer than 650,000 distinct CDR3 sequences, 16% being singletons. These data are also associated with another study on T cells in Graves' hyperthyroidism and ophthalmopathy.

Sequenced here: peripheral blood mononuclear cells (PBMCs), sampled at new diagnosis, from a patient treated with antithyroid drugs. The receptors come from a woman in her twenties or thirties with Graves disease. Each CDR3 is given with its conserved first and last residue. A D gene is named only where the DNA matches it firmly. Clone size is shown for a subset of rows, as once, few, many or a class of expanded clone.

TRBJ2-7	TRBV24-1	TRBD1	many	CATSDAGGKIYEQYF	TGTGCCACCAGTGATGCAGGGGGAAAAATCTACGAGCAGTACTTC
TRBJ2-6	TRBV7-3	TRBD2	few	CASSAFGAGGPGANVLTF	TGTGCCAGCAGCGCCTTCGGGGCGGGAGGGCCTGGGGCCAACGTCCTGACTTTC
TRBJ2-6	TRBV5-1	TRBD1	few	CASSLEGTGTGANVLTF	TGCGCCAGCAGCTTGGAGGGGACAGGTACTGGGGCCAACGTCCTGACTTTC
TRBJ1-1	TRBV20-1	TRBD1	few	CSARTGTVFSEAFF	TGCAGTGCTAGGACCGGGACAGTCTTCTCCGAAGCTTTCTTT
TRBJ2-7	TRBV12-3/TRBV12-4	NA	many	CASSLVNYEQYF	TGTGCCAGCAGTTTAGTGAACTACGAGCAGTACTTC
TRBJ2-2	TRBV5-8	TRBD2	NA	CASSFPLSGKYTGELFF	TGTGCCAGCAGCTTCCCCCTTAGCGGGAAATACACCGGGGAGCTGTTTTTT
TRBJ1-1	TRBV15	TRBD1	many	CATSRVYPGQAQGAEAFF	TGTGCCACCAGCAGAGTTTATCCGGGACAGGCTCAGGGGGCTGAAGCTTTCTTT
TRBJ2-2	TRBV6-9	NA	once	CASSYGGTGDGELFF	TGTGCCAGCAGTTACGGTGGTACTGGGGACGGGGAGCTGTTTTTT
TRBJ2-3	TRBV28	TRBD2	many	CASRTLAVGADTQYF	TGTGCCAGCAGAACACTAGCGGTGGGGGCAGATACGCAGTATTTT
TRBJ2-5	TRBV27	NA	many	CASSSGLLGTQYF	TGTGCCAGCAGTTCAGGGCTTTTGGGGACCCAGTACTTC
TRBJ2-5	TRBV2	NA	many	CASSEPWQLDAETQYF	TGTGCCAGCAGTGAACCATGGCAGCTAGATGCGGAGACCCAGTACTTC
TRBJ1-2	TRBV15	NA	NA	CATSRDLRGAGYTF	TGTGCCACCAGCAGAGATCTGAGGGGCGCTGGCTACACCTTC
TRBJ2-7	TRBV6-1	TRBD1	many	CASREQLQGASYEQYF	TGTGCCAGCAGGGAACAACTCCAGGGGGCTTCCTACGAGCAGTACTTC
TRBJ2-5	TRBV12-3/TRBV12-4	NA	many	CASSFVGAQETQYF	TGTGCCAGCAGTTTCGTAGGAGCTCAAGAGACCCAGTACTTC
TRBJ2-7	TRBV20-1	TRBD2	few	CSAPWGTRNSYEQYF	TGCAGTGCTCCCTGGGGGACTAGGAACTCCTACGAGCAGTACTTC
TRBJ1-6	TRBV27	NA	NA	CASSFKGSYNSPLHF	TGTGCCAGCAGTTTCAAGGGGTCCTATAATTCACCCCTCCACTTT
TRBJ1-4	TRBV29-1	NA	NA	CSASRGGEKLFF	TGCAGCGCCTCTCGGGGAGGCGAAAAACTGTTTTTT